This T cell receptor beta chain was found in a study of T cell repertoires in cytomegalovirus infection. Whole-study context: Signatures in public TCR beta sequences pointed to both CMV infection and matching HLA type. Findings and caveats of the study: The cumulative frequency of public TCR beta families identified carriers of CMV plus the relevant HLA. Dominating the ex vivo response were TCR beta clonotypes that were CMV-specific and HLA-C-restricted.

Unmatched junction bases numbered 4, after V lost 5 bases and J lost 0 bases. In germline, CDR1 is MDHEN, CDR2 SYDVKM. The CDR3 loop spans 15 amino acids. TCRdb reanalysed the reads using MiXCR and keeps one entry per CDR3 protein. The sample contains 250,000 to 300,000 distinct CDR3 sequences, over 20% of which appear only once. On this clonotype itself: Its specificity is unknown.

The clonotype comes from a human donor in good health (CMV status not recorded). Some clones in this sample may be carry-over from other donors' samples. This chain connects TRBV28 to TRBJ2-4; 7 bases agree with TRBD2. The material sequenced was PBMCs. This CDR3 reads CASSRPGGAKNIQYF. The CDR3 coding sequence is TGTGCCAGCAGTCGTCCGGGGGGAGCCAAAAACATTCAGTACTTC.